The clone carrying this T cell receptor beta chain came up a few times. This record belongs to a study of blood T cells in healthy people across ages. Sample-barcoded 5' priming and a J-beta primer mix drove a second PCR of about 6 to 12 cycles. One entry per CDR3 protein, called by TCRdb with MiXCR from the 5' RACE reads. The table has over 450,000 distinct CDR3 sequences, more than 20% seen once. Germline V gene lookup returns CDR1 SQVTM and CDR2 ANQGSEA. The CDR3 is 13 residues long. V shed 2 bases and J 11 bases; nucleotides not matched to a gene: 8. This same sample was also taken into another study, of T cells of mothers and their children. That source adds: It was observed that no persistent microchimeric T cell clones could be detected.

The receptor was derived from a boy younger than 18 in good health. The J gene is TRBJ2-5, the V gene TRBV29-1, with 10 bases that match TRBD2. The source material was blood. The CDR3 region has the DNA TGCAGCGTTGAACTAGCGGGAGTCGATGAGCAGTACTTC. The encoded protein is CSVELAGVDEQYF.